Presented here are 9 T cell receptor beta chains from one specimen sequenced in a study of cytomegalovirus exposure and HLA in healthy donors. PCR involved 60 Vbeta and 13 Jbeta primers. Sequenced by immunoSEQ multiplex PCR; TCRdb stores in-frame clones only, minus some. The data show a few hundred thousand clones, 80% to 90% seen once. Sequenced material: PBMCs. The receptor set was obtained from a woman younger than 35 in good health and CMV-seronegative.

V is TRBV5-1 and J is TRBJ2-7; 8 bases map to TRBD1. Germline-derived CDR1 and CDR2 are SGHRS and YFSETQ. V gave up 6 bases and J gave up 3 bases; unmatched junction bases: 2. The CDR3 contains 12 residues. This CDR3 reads CASTDRGYEQYF. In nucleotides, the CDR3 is TGCGCCAGCACAGACAGGGGCTACGAGCAGTACTTC.

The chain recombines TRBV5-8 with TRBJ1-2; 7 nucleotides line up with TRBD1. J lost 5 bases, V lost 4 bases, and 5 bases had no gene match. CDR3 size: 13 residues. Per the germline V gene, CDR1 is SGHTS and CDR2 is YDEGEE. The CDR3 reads CASSETGFYGYTF. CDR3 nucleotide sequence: TGTGCCAGCAGCGAGACAGGGTTTTATGGCTACACCTTC.

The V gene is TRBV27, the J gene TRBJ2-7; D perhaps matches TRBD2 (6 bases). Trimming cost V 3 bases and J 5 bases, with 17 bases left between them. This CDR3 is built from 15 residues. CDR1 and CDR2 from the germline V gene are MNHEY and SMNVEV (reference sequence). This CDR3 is CASSLWIGTGDEQYF. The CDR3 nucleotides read TGTGCCAGCAGTTTGTGGATTGGGACGGGGGACGAGCAGTACTTC.

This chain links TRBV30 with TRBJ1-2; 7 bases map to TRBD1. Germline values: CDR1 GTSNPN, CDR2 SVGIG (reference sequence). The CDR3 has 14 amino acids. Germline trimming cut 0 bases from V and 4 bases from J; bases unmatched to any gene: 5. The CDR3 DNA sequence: TGTGCCTGGAGTGTACAGGACAGGCTCTATGGCTACACCTTC. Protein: CAWSVQDRLYGYTF.

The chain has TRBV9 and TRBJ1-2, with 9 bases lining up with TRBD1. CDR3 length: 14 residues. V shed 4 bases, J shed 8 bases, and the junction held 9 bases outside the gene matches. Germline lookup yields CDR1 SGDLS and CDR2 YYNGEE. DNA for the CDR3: TGTGCCAGCAGCACCGGGACAGGGTCTTACGGCTACACCTTC. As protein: CASSTGTGSYGYTF.

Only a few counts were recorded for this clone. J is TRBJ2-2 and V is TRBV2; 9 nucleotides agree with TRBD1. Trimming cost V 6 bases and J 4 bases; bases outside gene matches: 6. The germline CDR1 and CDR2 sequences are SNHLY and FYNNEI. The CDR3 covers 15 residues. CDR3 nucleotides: TGTGCCAGCAGGGGACAGGGTGAAGGCACCGGGGAGCTGTTTTTT. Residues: CASRGQGEGTGELFF.

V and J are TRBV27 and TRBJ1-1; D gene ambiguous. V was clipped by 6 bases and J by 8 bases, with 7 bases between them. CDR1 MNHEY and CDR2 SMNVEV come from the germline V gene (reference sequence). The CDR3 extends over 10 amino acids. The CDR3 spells CASSRVEAFF. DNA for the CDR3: TGTGCCAGCAGCCGGGTCGAAGCTTTCTTT.

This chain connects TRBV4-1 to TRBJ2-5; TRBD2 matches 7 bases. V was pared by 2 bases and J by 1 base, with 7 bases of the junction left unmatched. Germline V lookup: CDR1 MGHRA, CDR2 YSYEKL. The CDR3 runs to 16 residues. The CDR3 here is CASSQWPRGVQETQYF. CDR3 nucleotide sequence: TGCGCCAGCAGCCAATGGCCCCGGGGGGTCCAAGAGACCCAGTACTTC.

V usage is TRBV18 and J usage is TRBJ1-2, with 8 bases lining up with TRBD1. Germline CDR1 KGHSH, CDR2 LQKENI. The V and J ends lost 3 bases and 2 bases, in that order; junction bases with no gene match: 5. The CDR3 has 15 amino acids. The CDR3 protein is CASSPLAGGNYGYTF. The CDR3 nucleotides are TGTGCCAGCTCACCTCTGGCAGGGGGCAACTATGGCTACACCTTC.